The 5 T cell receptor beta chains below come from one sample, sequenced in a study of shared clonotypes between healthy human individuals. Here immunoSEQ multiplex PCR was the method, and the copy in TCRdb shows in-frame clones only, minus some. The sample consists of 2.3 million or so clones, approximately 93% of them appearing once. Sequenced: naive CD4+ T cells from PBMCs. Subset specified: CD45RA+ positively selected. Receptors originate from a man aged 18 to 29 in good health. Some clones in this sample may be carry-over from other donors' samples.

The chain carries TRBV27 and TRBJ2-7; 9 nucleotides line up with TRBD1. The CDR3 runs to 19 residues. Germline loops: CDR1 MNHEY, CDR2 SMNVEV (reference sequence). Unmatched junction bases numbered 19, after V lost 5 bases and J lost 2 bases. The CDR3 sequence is CASSERWPGQGFVTYEQYF. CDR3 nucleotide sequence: TGTGCCAGCAGTGAACGATGGCCGGGACAGGGCTTTGTCACCTACGAGCAGTACTTC.

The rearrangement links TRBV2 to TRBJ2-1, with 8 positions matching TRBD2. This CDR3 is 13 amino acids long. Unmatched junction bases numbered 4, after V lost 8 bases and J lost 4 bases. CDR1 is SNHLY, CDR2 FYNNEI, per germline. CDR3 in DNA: TGTGCCAGCGGGACTAGAGGGTACAATGAGCAGTTCTTC. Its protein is CASGTRGYNEQFF.

CDR3 in DNA: TGTGCCAGCAGCAGTAGGGGGGCGGACAGCCGGTTATCAGATACGCAGTATTTT. Its protein product is CASSSRGADSRLSDTQYF. This chain uses TRBV9 with TRBJ2-3; tentatively, D is TRBD1 or TRBD2 (6 bases each). Trimming stripped 4 bases from V and 4 bases from J, with 25 bases between. The CDR3 runs 18 residues. CDR1 and CDR2 from the germline V gene are SGDLS and YYNGEE.

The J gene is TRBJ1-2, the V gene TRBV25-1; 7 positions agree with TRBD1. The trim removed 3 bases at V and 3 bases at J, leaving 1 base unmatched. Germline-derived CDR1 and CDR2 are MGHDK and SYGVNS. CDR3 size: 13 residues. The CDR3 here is CASSDGTDYGYTF. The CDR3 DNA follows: TGTGCCAGCAGTGACGGGACAGACTATGGCTACACCTTC.

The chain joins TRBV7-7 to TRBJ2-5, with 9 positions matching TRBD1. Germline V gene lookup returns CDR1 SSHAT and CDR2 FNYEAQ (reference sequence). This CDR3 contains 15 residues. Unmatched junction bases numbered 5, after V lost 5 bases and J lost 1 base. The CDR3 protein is CASSHQGQGQETQYF. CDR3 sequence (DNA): TGTGCCAGCAGCCACCAGGGACAGGGCCAAGAGACCCAGTACTTC.